One T cell receptor (beta chain) is described in this entry. The data originate from a study of blood T cell repertoires in COVID-19. Study overall: In each case, the material was cDNA or gDNA derived from T cells, B-cell-depleted T cells, or PBMCs.

CDR1 and CDR2 from the germline V gene are SGHNT and YYREEE (reference sequence). This CDR3 is built from 12 residues. Trimming cost V 2 bases and J 6 bases, with 6 bases left between them. Assay: immunoSEQ multiplex PCR; the TCRdb copy retains only in-frame clones and omits some. The data contain under 30,000 clones, approximately 90% of them singletons. The specimen was peripheral blood. The sequence was collected from a man at least 80 years old with acute or convalescent COVID-19. The rearrangement uses TRBV5-4 and TRBJ2-1; D is perhaps TRBD2 (5 bases). CDR3 nucleotides: TGTGCCAGCAGCTTCCGGGGCAATGAGCAGTTCTTC. It codes for CASSFRGNEQFF.